This T cell receptor beta chain was recovered during a study of siplizumab effects on memory and regulatory T cells. Notes on the study in general: Roughly 75-96% of proliferating clones (CD4+ or CD8+) could not be assigned a naive or memory phenotype.

Details on this clone: Its antigen is still unknown.

The assay was immunoSEQ multiplex PCR, and TCRdb's table has in-frame clones only and misses some. This table has about 15,000 clones, less than 50% appearing once. Coculturing at 37°C lasted six to seven days for the mixed lymphocyte reaction cells. Trimming took off 6 bases at V and 0 bases at J, with 5 bases between the two ends. This CDR3 comprises 12 residues. CDR1 and CDR2 from the germline V gene are SGHAT and FQNNGV. This clonotype was obtained from a human donor in good health; the cells came from an allogeneic mixed lymphocyte reaction. Some clones in this sample may be carry-over from other donors' samples. The rearrangement joins TRBV11-2 to TRBJ1-1; D call uncertain. Sequenced material: CFSE-low (dividing) CD4+ T cells sorted from an allogeneic mixed lymphocyte reaction. In DNA, the CDR3 is TGTGCCAGCAGAGGAGTGAACACTGAAGCTTTCTTT. Translated, it gives CASRGVNTEAFF.